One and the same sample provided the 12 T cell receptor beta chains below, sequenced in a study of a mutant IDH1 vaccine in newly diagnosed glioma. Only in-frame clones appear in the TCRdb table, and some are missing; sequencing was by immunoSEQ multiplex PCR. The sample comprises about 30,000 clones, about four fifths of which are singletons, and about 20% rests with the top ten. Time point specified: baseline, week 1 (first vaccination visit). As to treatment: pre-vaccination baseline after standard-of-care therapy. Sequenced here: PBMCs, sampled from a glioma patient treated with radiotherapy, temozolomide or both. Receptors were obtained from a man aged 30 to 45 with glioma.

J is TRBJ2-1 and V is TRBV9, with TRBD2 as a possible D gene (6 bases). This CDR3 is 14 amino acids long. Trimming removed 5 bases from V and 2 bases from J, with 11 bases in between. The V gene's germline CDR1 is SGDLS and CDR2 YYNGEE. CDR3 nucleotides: TGTGCCAGCAGACCCTCGGGGGCCTACAATGAGCAGTTCTTC. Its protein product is CASRPSGAYNEQFF.

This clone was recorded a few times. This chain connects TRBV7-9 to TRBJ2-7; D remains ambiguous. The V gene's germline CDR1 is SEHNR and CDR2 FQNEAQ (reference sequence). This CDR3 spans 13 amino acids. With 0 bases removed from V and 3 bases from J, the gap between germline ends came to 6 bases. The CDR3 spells CASSLAGNYEQYF. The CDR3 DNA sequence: TGTGCCAGCAGCTTAGCGGGAAACTACGAGCAGTACTTC. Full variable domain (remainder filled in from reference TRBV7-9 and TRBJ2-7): DTGVSQNPRHKITKRGQNVTFRCDPISEHNRLYWYRQTLGQGPEFLTYFQNEAQLEKSRLLSDRFSAERPKGSFSTLEIQRTEQGDSAMYLCASSLAGNYEQYFGPGTRLTVT.

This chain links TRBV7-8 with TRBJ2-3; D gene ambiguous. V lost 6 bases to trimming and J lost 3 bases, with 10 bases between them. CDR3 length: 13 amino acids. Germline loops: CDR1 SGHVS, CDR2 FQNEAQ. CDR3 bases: TGTGCCAGCAGATATCCGGATACAGATACGCAGTATTTT. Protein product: CASRYPDTDTQYF.

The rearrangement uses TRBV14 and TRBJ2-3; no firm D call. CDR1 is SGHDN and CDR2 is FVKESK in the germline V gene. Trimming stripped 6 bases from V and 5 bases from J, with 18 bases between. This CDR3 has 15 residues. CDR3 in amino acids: CASRRTGSPGDTQYF. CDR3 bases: TGTGCCAGCAGGCGCACCGGGTCCCCAGGAGATACGCAGTATTTT.

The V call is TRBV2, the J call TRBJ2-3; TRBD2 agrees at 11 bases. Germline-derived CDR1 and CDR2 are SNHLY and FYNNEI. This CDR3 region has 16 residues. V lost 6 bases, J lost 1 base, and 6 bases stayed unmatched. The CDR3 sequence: CASRDLLAGGTDTQYF. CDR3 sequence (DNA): TGTGCCAGCAGAGACCTACTAGCGGGGGGCACAGATACGCAGTATTTT. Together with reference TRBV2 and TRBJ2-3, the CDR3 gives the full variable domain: EPEVTQTPSHQVTQMGQEVILRCVPISNHLYFYWYRQILGQKVEFLVSFYNNEISEKSEIFDDQFSVERPDGSNFTLKIRSTKLEDSAMYFCASRDLLAGGTDTQYFGPGTRLTVL.

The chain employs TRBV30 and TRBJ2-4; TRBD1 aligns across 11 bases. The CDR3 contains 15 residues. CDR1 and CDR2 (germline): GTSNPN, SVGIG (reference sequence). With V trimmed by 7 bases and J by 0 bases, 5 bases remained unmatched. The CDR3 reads CAFTDRGQAKNIQYF. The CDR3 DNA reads TGTGCCTTTACGGACAGGGGGCAAGCCAAAAACATTCAGTACTTC.

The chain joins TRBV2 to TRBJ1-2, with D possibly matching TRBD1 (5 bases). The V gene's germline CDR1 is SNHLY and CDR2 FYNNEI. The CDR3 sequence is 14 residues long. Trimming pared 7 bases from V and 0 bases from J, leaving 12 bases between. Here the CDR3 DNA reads TGTGCCAGCATGTACAGGCCCTCTAACTATGGCTACACCTTC. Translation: CASMYRPSNYGYTF. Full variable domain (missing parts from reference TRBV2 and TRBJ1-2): EPEVTQTPSHQVTQMGQEVILRCVPISNHLYFYWYRQILGQKVEFLVSFYNNEISEKSEIFDDQFSVERPDGSNFTLKIRSTKLEDSAMYFCASMYRPSNYGYTFGSGTRLTVV.

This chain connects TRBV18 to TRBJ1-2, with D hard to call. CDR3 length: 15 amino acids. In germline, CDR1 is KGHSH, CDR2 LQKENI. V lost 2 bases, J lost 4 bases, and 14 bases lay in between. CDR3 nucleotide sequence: TGTGCCAGCTCACCAACGACACCGCCGGGCTATGGCTACACCTTC. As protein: CASSPTTPPGYGYTF.

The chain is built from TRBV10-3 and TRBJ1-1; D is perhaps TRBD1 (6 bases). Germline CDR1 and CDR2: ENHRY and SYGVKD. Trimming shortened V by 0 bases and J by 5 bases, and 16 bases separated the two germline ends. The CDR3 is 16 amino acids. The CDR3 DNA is TGTGCCATCAGTGAGTCGACGGGCAGGGGAGGGACTGAAGCTTTCTTT. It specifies CAISESTGRGGTEAFF.

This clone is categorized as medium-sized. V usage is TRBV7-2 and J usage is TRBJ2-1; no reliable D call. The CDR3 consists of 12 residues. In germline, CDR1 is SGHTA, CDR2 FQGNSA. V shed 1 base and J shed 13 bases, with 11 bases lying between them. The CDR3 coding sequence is TGTGCCAGCAGCTTAGACTTGGCCGTCCAGTTCTTC. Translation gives CASSLDLAVQFF.

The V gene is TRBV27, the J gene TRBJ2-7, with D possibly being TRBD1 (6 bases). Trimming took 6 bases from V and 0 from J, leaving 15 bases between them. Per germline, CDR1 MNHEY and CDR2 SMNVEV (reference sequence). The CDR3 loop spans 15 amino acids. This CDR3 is CASSLQGPASYEQYF. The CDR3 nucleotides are TGTGCCAGCAGCCTACAGGGACCAGCCTCCTACGAGCAGTACTTC.

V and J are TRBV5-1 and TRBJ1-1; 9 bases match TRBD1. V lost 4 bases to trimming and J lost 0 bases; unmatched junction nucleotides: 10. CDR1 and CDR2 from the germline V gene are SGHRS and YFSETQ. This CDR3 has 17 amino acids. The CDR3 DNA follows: TGCGCCAGCAGCCAAGGGGACAGGGCAGCTTTGAACACTGAAGCTTTCTTT. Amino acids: CASSQGDRAALNTEAFF. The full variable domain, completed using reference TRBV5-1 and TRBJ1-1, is KAGVTQTPRYLIKTRGQQVTLSCSPISGHRSVSWYQQTPGQGLQFLFEYFSETQRNKGNFPGRFSGRQFSNSRSEMNVSTLELGDSALYLCASSQGDRAALNTEAFFGQGTRLTVV.